This record looks at one T cell receptor beta chain sequence and its context. Its antigen is still unknown. No much larger clone is present one base from it, and per-base qualities are unavailable. V and J are truncated by 4 bases and 3 bases respectively, leaving an intervening sequence of 16 bases. The CDR3, from cysteine to phenylalanine, totals 16 residues. This entry keeps only the CDR3 DNA: 48 bases, framed from base 1. In the germline V gene, CDR1 corresponds to SGHVS and CDR2 to FNYEAQ. The sample originates from a study of CD8 T cells in ankylosing spondylitis (dated by TCRdb to 2016 to 2017). In terms of the full investigation: T cell receptor beta repertoires were profiled in healthy donors and ankylosing spondylitis patients so that disease-linked TCR variants could be found. Peripheral blood samples were taken, and synovial fluid was additionally collected from ankylosing spondylitis patients. In total, the full study cohort was made up of 110 or so healthy donors and approximately 24 ankylosing spondylitis patients. Study-wide conclusions, independent of this receptor: The disease-linked clones had a CD8+ phenotype and were found at relatively low frequencies in peripheral blood. According to the report, matched synovial fluid samples from ankylosing spondylitis patients were significantly enriched for the disease-linked clones. Some of the motif variants had been reported before in the synovial fluid and blood of reactive arthritis patients, a finding that suggests common disease-initiation mechanisms. Blood from ankylosing spondylitis patients appeared to be characterized by a TCR beta motif made up of several highly homologous amino acid variants.

Sequencing took place on an Illumina HiSeq 2500. Quantitative 5'-RACE with molecular barcodes was the method used to prepare the TCR beta libraries. The paper's data handling went like this. A new computational method based on a probabilistic model of VDJ rearrangement was used to identify disease-linked TCR variants. TCRdb handled the public reads itself, with Q25 trimming in fastp and clone calling in MiXCR, and kept productive beta chains. Each entry is one CDR3 protein sequence, shown with its most common DNA and genes. TCRdb's processing, not the authors' own work, is the source of the V and J calls. This sample gives about 540,000 distinct CDR3 sequences in total; 12% of them show up just once. The leading ten clones occupy about 6.8% of the sample.

The sequence came from a male donor with ankylosing spondylitis. The chain couples TRBV7-6 to TRBJ2-1; the D gene is unclear. Sequenced sample: blood, either unsorted or a sorted T cell fraction (not recorded which). CDR3 sequence: CASSSLDLSLYNEQFF. The DNA sequence follows: TGTGCCAGCAGCTCGCTAGACCTGTCCCTCTACAATGAGCAGTTCTTC.